The rows below give T cell receptor beta chains drawn from one sample of a study of cytomegalovirus exposure and HLA in healthy donors. Method: immunoSEQ multiplex PCR; TCRdb's copy keeps in-frame clones and lacks some. The data hold 130,000 or so clones, with roughly 80% observed a single time. The source material was PBMCs. Every receptor here comes from a man aged 40-55 years in good health and CMV-seronegative. Each CDR3 is given with its conserved first and last residue. D genes are given only for firm matches. Size is omitted from some rows. Given values are once, few, many or a class for expanded clones.

CDR3aa	CDR3nt	d_gene	j_gene	len	v_gene	abundance
CASSLTGQGLPDEKLFF	TGTGCCAGCAGCTTGACGGGGCAGGGGTTGCCGGATGAAAAACTGTTTTTT	-	TRBJ1-4	17	TRBV5-6	-
CASSAPDQETQYF	TGTGCCAGCAGCGCCCCGGACCAAGAGACCCAGTACTTC	-	TRBJ2-5	13	TRBV9	-
CASSPRRGGDEQFF	TGTGCCAGCAGTCCCCGGCGGGGTGGTGATGAGCAGTTCTTC	-	TRBJ2-1	14	TRBV27	-
CASSPPVRSYNEQFF	TGTGCCAGCAGCCCCCCAGTCAGATCCTACAATGAGCAGTTCTTC	-	TRBJ2-1	15	TRBV5-5	few
CASSVWAGGELFF	TGTGCCAGCAGTGTCTGGGCGGGCGGGGAGCTGTTTTTT	-	TRBJ2-2	13	TRBV6-1	-
CASSHTLTGDYGYTF	TGCGCCAGCAGCCACACCTTGACAGGGGACTATGGCTACACCTTC	TRBD1	TRBJ1-2	15	TRBV4-3	few
CASSHDGDYNSPLHF	TGTGCCAGCAGCCACGACGGGGATTATAATTCACCCCTCCACTTT	-	TRBJ1-6	15	TRBV4-2	-
CASSQGPSGARPVTGELFF	TGTGCCAGCAGCCAAGGCCCTAGCGGGGCCCGCCCGGTCACCGGGGAGCTGTTTTTT	TRBD2	TRBJ2-2	19	TRBV4-2	-
CASSIYSRFGADTQYF	TGTGCCAGTAGTATATATTCTAGATTCGGAGCAGATACGCAGTATTTT	-	TRBJ2-3	16	TRBV19	-
CASSLITGGRTEAFF	TGTGCCAGCAGCCTCATCACAGGAGGGAGAACTGAAGCTTTCTTT	-	TRBJ1-1	15	TRBV5-6	-
CASSVVQREIQYF	TGTGCCAGCAGTGTTGTGCAGAGGGAGATCCAGTACTTC	-	TRBJ2-5	13	TRBV6-1	-
CASSYLSLWATGGGGGYTF	TGTGCCAGCAGCTATTTAAGCTTATGGGCAACCGGAGGAGGCGGCGGCTACACCTTC	-	TRBJ1-2	19	TRBV5-8	-
CASSLDRDIEAFF	TGTGCCAGCAGCTTAGATCGGGACATTGAAGCTTTCTTT	-	TRBJ1-1	13	TRBV7-9	-
CAIGGSGGHYGYTF	TGTGCCATCGGAGGTTCAGGGGGCCACTATGGCTACACCTTC	TRBD1	TRBJ1-2	14	TRBV2	-
CASRDWGTGTDTQYF	TGTGCCAGCCGGGACTGGGGTACTGGGACAGATACGCAGTATTTT	-	TRBJ2-3	15	TRBV27	once
CASSLEQGSYEQYF	TGCGCCAGCAGCTTGGAGCAGGGTAGTTACGAGCAGTACTTC	-	TRBJ2-7	14	TRBV5-1	-
CASGWTGGAGNTIYF	TGTGCCAGCGGATGGACTGGCGGAGCCGGAAACACCATATATTTT	-	TRBJ1-3	15	TRBV6-5	-
CASKVLRDRGDSSNQPQHF	TGTGCCAGCAAGGTACTCCGGGACAGAGGAGACTCTAGCAATCAGCCCCAGCATTTT	TRBD1	TRBJ1-5	19	TRBV6-4	few
CASTLRSETEQYF	TGTGCCAGCACCCTGAGGTCAGAAACTGAGCAGTACTTC	-	TRBJ2-7	13	TRBV7-6	-
CASSQADRYLNTEAFF	TGTGCCAGCAGCCAAGCTGACAGGTATTTGAACACTGAAGCTTTCTTT	-	TRBJ1-1	16	TRBV4-2	-
CASSLRTQGIRNTEAFF	TGCGCCAGCAGCTTGCGTACCCAGGGGATTAGGAACACTGAAGCTTTCTTT	-	TRBJ1-1	17	TRBV5-1	-
CASRLPGTDTQYF	TGTGCTAGCCGTTTACCGGGCACAGATACGCAGTATTTT	-	TRBJ2-3	13	TRBV12-5	once
CASSDPGTGFSPLHF	TGTGCCAGCAGTGACCCCGGGACAGGGTTTTCACCCCTCCACTTT	TRBD1	TRBJ1-6	15	TRBV28	-